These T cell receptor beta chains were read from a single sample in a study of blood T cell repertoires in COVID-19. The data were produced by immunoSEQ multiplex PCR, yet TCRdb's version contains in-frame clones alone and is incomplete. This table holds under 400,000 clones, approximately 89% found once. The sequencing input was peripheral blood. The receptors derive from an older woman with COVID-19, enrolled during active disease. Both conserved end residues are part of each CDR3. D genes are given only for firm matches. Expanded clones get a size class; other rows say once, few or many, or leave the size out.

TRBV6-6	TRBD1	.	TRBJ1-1	TGTGCCAGCAGTCCCGGGACAGCGAACACTGAAGCTTTCTTT	CASSPGTANTEAFF
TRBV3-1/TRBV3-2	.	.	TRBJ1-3	TGTGCCAGCAGCCAAGCCAGGTTTGGAAACACCATATATTTT	CASSQARFGNTIYF
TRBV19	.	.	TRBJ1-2	TGTGCCAGTAGCCAGGGTCTCGCCTCTAACTATGGCTACACCTTC	CASSQGLASNYGYTF
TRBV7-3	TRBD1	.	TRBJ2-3	TGTGCCAGCAGCTTAGACAGGGGGACAGATACGCAGTATTTT	CASSLDRGTDTQYF
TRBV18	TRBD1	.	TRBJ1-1	TGTGCCAGCTCACCCAGGACAGGGGGGAACACTGAAGCTTTCTTT	CASSPRTGGNTEAFF
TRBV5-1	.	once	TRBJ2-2	TGCGCCAGCAGCTTAATTCCAGGGCCCACCAGGGAGCTGTTTTTT	CASSLIPGPTRELFF
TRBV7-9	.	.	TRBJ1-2	TGTGCCAGCAGCTTCTCGACAGAGGGCTACACCTTC	CASSFSTEGYTF
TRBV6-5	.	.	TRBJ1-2	TGTGCCAGCAGACCACGGACAGCCAACTATGGCTACACCTTC	CASRPRTANYGYTF
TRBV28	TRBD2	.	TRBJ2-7	TGTGCCAGCAATGAGCGGGGCCAAACCTCCTACGAGCAGTACTTC	CASNERGQTSYEQYF
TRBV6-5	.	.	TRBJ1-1	TGTGCCAGCAGATCCCCGCTGGGGCAGGGGACTGAAGCTTTCTTT	CASRSPLGQGTEAFF
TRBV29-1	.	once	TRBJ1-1	TGCAGCGTTGAGTCGGGAACGGGGAGGGGGACTGAAGCTTTCTTT	CSVESGTGRGTEAFF
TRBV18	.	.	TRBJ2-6	TGTGCCAGCTCCGCAGTCTCTGGGGCCAACGTCCTGACTTTC	CASSAVSGANVLTF
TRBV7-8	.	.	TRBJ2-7	TGTGCCAGCAGCTCCGACAGGTGGGACGAGCAGTACTTC	CASSSDRWDEQYF
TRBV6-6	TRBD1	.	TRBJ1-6	TGTGCCAGCAGTCCCAGGGGACAGGGGAGCTCCTATAATTCACCCCTCCACTTT	CASSPRGQGSSYNSPLHF
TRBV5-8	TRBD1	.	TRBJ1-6	TGTGCCAGCAGCTTGGGACAGGGTAATACTTCACCCCTCCACTTT	CASSLGQGNTSPLHF
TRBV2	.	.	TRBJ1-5	TGTGCCAGCAGTGGGACAGGCAATCAGCCCCAGCATTTT	CASSGTGNQPQHF
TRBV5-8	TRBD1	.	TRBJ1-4	TGTGCCAGCAGCTTGGCCGGGACAGGGAATACAAAACTGTTTTTT	CASSLAGTGNTKLFF
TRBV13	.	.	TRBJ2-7	TGTGCCAGCAGTCAGCTTAAGCTTCCCCCGTTCAGGGGCAACGAGCAGTACTTC	CASSQLKLPPFRGNEQYF
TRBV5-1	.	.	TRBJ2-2	TGCGCCAGCAGCCCACTAGGAGACCGGGAGCTGTTTTTT	CASSPLGDRELFF
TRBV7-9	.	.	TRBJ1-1	TGTGCCAGCAGCTTAGCTATGAACACTGAAGCTTTCTTT	CASSLAMNTEAFF
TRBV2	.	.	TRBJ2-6	TGTGCCAGCAGTGAAGGCAGATTCTCTGGGGCCAACGTCCTGACTTTC	CASSEGRFSGANVLTF
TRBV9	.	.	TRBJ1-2	TGTGCCAGCAGCGCCTTTTCCTATGGCTACACCTTC	CASSAFSYGYTF
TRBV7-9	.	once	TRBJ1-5	TGTGCCAGCAGCTTTGACTCGCAGCCCCAGCATTTT	CASSFDSQPQHF
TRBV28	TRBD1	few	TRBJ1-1	TGTGCCAGCAGTGGCGGACAGGGGGTGACTGAAGCTTTCTTT	CASSGGQGVTEAFF
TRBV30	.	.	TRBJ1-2	TGTGCCTGGAGTGTTAGGACAGCCCATGGCTACACCTTC	CAWSVRTAHGYTF
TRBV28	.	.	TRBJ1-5	TGTGCCAGCAAGGGGGGCAATCAGCCCCAGCATTTT	CASKGGNQPQHF
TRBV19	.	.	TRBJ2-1	TGTGCCAGTAGTGGGGCCCCAAGCTCCTACAATGAGCAGTTCTTC	CASSGAPSSYNEQFF
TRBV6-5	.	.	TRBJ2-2	TGTGCCAGCAGATGGGACATCTCTACCGGGGAGCTGTTTTTT	CASRWDISTGELFF
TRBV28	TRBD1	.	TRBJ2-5	TGTGCCAGCAGACAGGGGGCCGAGACCCAGTACTTC	CASRQGAETQYF
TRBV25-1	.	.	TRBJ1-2	TGTGCCGAACAGTCTAACTATGGCTACACCTTC	CAEQSNYGYTF
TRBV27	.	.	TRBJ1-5	TGTGCCAGCGAGGGCCATAGCAATCAGCCCCAGCATTTT	CASEGHSNQPQHF
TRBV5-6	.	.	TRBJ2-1	TGTGCCAGCAGCTCGCAGCGGACTCGGCTCTACAATGAGCAGTTCTTC	CASSSQRTRLYNEQFF
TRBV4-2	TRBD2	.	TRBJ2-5	TGTGCCAGCAGCCACGGGACTAGCGGGGGAGGGGAGACCCAGTACTTC	CASSHGTSGGGETQYF
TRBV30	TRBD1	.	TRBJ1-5	TGTGCCTGGCGAATAGGGGGACAGGGATCAAGTCTGCCCCAGCATTTT	CAWRIGGQGSSLPQHF
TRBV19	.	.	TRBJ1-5	TGTGCCAGTAGTATAGCCCGGGGGCAGCCCCAGCATTTT	CASSIARGQPQHF
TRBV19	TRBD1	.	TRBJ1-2	TGTGCCAGTACCGGGACAGGGACCCTTTCCTATGGCTACACCTTC	CASTGTGTLSYGYTF
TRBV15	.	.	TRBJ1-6	TGTGCCACCAGCGCCAGGGGTGAAAGTAATTCACCCCTCCACTTT	CATSARGESNSPLHF
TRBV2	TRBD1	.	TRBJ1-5	TGTGCCAGCAAGGACAGGGGAGGCAATCAGCCCCAGCATTTT	CASKDRGGNQPQHF
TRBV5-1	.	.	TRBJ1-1	TGCGCCAGCAGCCCGTACAGGGATGAACGGGATTCTGAAGCTTTCTTT	CASSPYRDERDSEAFF
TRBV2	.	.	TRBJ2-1	TGTGCCAGCAGTCTCAGTTCCTACAATGAGCAGTTCTTC	CASSLSSYNEQFF
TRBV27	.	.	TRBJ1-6	TGTGCCAGTACAGGGCTATCCGGGATCGGTTCACCCCTCCACTTT	CASTGLSGIGSPLHF
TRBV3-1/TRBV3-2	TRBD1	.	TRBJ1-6	TGTGCCAGCAGTCGACAGACTGCCGGGACAGGGTGGGGACCCCTCCACTTT	CASSRQTAGTGWGPLHF
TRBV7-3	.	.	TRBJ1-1	TGTGCCAGCAGCTTAAGTCAGAACACTGAAGCTTTCTTT	CASSLSQNTEAFF
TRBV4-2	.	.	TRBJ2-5	TGTGCCAGCAGCCGGGGGGGCAGCGAAGAGACCCAGTACTTC	CASSRGGSEETQYF
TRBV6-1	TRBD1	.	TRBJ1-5	TGTGCCAGCAGTGAGGGACAGAGATATCAGCCCCAGCATTTT	CASSEGQRYQPQHF
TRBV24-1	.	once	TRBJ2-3	TGTGCCACCAGTCTTGGCTCGGGGAGCACAGATACGCAGTATTTT	CATSLGSGSTDTQYF
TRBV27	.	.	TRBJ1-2	TGTGCCAGCAGCCTGGGGGCCCACTATGGCTACACCTTC	CASSLGAHYGYTF
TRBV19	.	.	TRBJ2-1	TGTGCCAGTAGGGGTAGCCAGCCTTGGAATGAGCAGTTCTTC	CASRGSQPWNEQFF
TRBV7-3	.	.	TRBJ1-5	TGTGCCAGCAGCTTAACGGGGGGTGGGAATCAGCCCCAGCATTTT	CASSLTGGGNQPQHF
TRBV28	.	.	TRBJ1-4	TGTGCCAGCAGTTTGGTGGAGGAGGGCTGGGAAAAACTGTTTTTT	CASSLVEEGWEKLFF
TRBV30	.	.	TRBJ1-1	TGTGCCTGGAGCCCCCTATCGGAAGCTTTCTTT	CAWSPLSEAFF
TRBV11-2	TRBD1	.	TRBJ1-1	TGTGCCAGCAGCCCGGGGACAGGGTGGGCTGAAGCTTTCTTT	CASSPGTGWAEAFF
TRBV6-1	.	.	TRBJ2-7	TGTGCCAGCAGTGAAGTACTACCGGGGACACCTACCTACGAGCAGTACTTC	CASSEVLPGTPTYEQYF
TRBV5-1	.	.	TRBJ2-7	TGCGCCAGCAGCCTCGTCATGATTGGCGGGGCTAGCTCCTACGAGCAGTACTTC	CASSLVMIGGASSYEQYF
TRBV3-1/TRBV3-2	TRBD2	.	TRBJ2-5	TGTGCCAGCAGCCTTTCTAGCGGGGGGGCTGGAGAGACCCAGTACTTC	CASSLSSGGAGETQYF
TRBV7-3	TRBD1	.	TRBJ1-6	TGTGCCAGCAGCTTAACGGCAGGGGGTAATTCACCCCTCCACTTT	CASSLTAGGNSPLHF
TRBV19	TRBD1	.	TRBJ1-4	TGTGCCAGTAGTTGGGGACAGCCAACTAATGAAAAACTGTTTTTT	CASSWGQPTNEKLFF
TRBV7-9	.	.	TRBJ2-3	TGTGCCAGCAGCTTAGTAGCTTTATCTAGCACAGATACGCAGTATTTT	CASSLVALSSTDTQYF
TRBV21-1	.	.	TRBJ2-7	TGTGCCAGCAGCTCTTTTTCAGGGACCTACGAGCAGTACTTC	CASSSFSGTYEQYF